Each of the 10 T cell receptor beta chains below was sequenced from the same sample in a study of T cells in Graves' hyperthyroidism and ophthalmopathy. Amplification targeted TCR beta CDR3 regions from RNA transcripts. The primer set for the first-round RT-PCR of the TCR CDR3 was HTBI. TCRdb fed the multiplex PCR reads into MiXCR, producing one record per CDR3 protein. The data contain roughly 800,000 distinct CDR3 sequences, roughly 37% of them singletons. The source material was blood. These receptor sequences come from a man younger than 35 with Graves' hyperthyroidism.

This clonotype came up many times. The CDR3 DNA sequence: TGTGCCAGCAGCTTACCGAGACTAGCCGGAGAGACCCAGTACTTC. It codes for CASSLPRLAGETQYF. The chain carries TRBV7-8 and TRBJ2-5, with 7 bases fitting TRBD2. The germline CDR1 and CDR2 sequences are SGHVS and FQNEAQ. The CDR3 extends over 15 amino acids. J gave up 4 bases and V 2 bases, and 7 bases lay outside the gene matches.

This clonotype was counted ten times or more. The rearrangement uses TRBV19 and TRBJ2-2; D uncertain. The CDR3 runs to 12 residues. Germline loops: CDR1 LNHDA, CDR2 SQIVND (reference sequence). V was pared by 4 bases and J by 3 bases, with 3 bases between. The CDR3 protein is CASSTYTGELFF. The CDR3 DNA sequence: TGTGCCAGTAGTACGTACACCGGGGAGCTGTTTTTT.

There are many counts of this clonotype. The rearrangement uses TRBV7-2 and TRBJ2-7, with TRBD1 matching 10 bases. V gave up 2 bases and J gave up 7 bases; unmatched junction bases: 8. CDR1 and CDR2 from the germline V gene are SGHTA and FQGNSA. The CDR3 runs 15 residues. The CDR3 region is CASSLKGQGSLEQYF. The DNA of the CDR3 is TGTGCCAGCAGCTTAAAGGGACAGGGGAGCCTTGAGCAGTACTTC.

The rearrangement uses TRBV7-8 and TRBJ2-2; D is tentatively TRBD1 or TRBD2 (6 bases each). Germline CDR1 and CDR2: SGHVS and FQNEAQ. The CDR3 is 14 residues long. V was clipped by 2 bases and J by 6 bases, with 10 bases between them. CDR3 in DNA: TGTGCCAGCAGCTTAAGGGGGGAGGCCGGGGAGCTGTTTTTT. Translating it yields CASSLRGEAGELFF. Complete variable domain (other parts from reference TRBV7-8 and TRBJ2-2): GAGVSQSPRYKVAKRGQDVALRCDPISGHVSLFWYQQALGQGPEFLTYFQNEAQLDKSGLPSDRFFAERPEGSVSTLKIQRTQQEDSAVYLCASSLRGEAGELFFGEGSRLTVL.

This clonotype was seen ten or more times. The rearrangement links TRBV11-2 to TRBJ1-6; D unclear. Germline CDR1 SGHAT, CDR2 FQNNGV. The CDR3 extends over 12 amino acids. Between the trimmed V and J ends, which lost 5 bases and 10 bases, there was a span of 9 bases. The CDR3 sequence is CASSHERSPLHF. DNA for the CDR3: TGTGCCAGCAGCCACGAGCGGTCACCCCTCCACTTT.

This clonotype was seen many times. This chain connects TRBV7-9 to TRBJ1-5, with 8 bases aligning to TRBD1. The CDR3 consists of 14 residues. CDR1 SEHNR and CDR2 FQNEAQ come from the germline V gene (reference sequence). The junction had 6 bases not matched to a gene; V was cut back by 5 bases and J by 6 bases. DNA for the CDR3: TGTGCCAGCAGCATCGGGACAGGACGTCAGCCCCAGCATTTT. Translation gives CASSIGTGRQPQHF.

This clonotype has at least ten counts. This chain connects TRBV7-6 to TRBJ2-5, with 10 bases lining up with TRBD2. Germline assignment: CDR1 SGHVS and CDR2 FNYEAQ. Unmatched junction bases numbered 3, after V lost 1 base and J lost 4 bases. This CDR3 contains 15 residues. CDR3 in amino acids: CASSLVPSGGETQYF. The DNA for the CDR3 is TGTGCCAGCAGCTTAGTTCCTAGCGGGGGAGAGACCCAGTACTTC.

This chain joins TRBV20-1 and TRBJ1-1; D is ambiguous. Germline V CDR1 and CDR2: DFQATT, SNEGSKA (reference sequence). The CDR3 loop spans 13 amino acids. V shed 5 bases and J shed 3 bases, with 13 bases lying between them. CDR3 residues: CSAGIFGHTEAFF. In DNA, the CDR3 is TGCAGTGCTGGTATCTTCGGGCACACTGAAGCTTTCTTT.

This rearrangement joins TRBV19 to TRBJ2-7, with 8 nucleotides matching TRBD1. This CDR3 has 14 amino acids. Losses at the gene ends were 4 bases for V and 1 base for J; bases not matched to a gene: 3. Germline V gene sequence: CDR1 LNHDA, CDR2 SQIVND (reference sequence). As DNA, the CDR3 is TGTGCCAGTAGTACAGGGGGCCCTTCCTACGAGCAGTACTTC. Residues: CASSTGGPSYEQYF.

At least ten counts were recorded for this clonotype. Written as DNA, the CDR3 is TGTGCCAGCAGCTTAGTCCGGGGGGGGCATGGCTACACCTTC. It translates to CASSLVRGGHGYTF. The chain employs TRBV13 and TRBJ1-2; D is perhaps TRBD1 (6 bases). Trimming cost V 1 base and J 6 bases, with 12 bases left between them. Germline assignment: CDR1 PRHDT and CDR2 FYEKMQ (reference sequence). This CDR3 spans 14 amino acids. Using reference TRBV13 and TRBJ1-2 for the parts outside the CDR3, the full variable domain is AAGVIQSPRHLIKEKRETATLKCYPIPRHDTVYWYQQGPGQDPQFLISFYEKMQSDKGSIPDRFSAQQFSDYHSELNMSSLELGDSALYFCASSLVRGGHGYTFGSGTRLTVV.